This T cell receptor (beta chain) was retrieved from a study of blood T cell repertoires in COVID-19. On this clone: Germline is not matched at one junction end, which may reflect a read error.

The CDR3 contains 12 residues. Germline V gene lookup returns CDR1 GTSNPN and CDR2 SVGIG (reference sequence). Some clones are missing from TCRdb's copy, which holds only in-frame ones; the method was immunoSEQ multiplex PCR. This repertoire shows roughly 220,000 clones, 65% to 90% found once; its top ten account for 3.5% to 4.5%. The chain employs TRBV30 and TRBJ2-7; possible D gene TRBD2, 5 bases. The sequencing sample was made of PBMCs or T cells enriched from blood (not recorded which). The clonotype originates from a woman aged 40 to 49 with acute COVID-19. The CDR3 DNA reads as TGTGCCTGGAGTTCTGACGGAGGCCATTCCTCGTTC. Translation: CAWSSDGGHSSF.